This entry describes one T cell receptor beta chain. The trim removed 3 bases at V and 4 bases at J, leaving 3 bases unmatched. The CDR3 extends over 15 amino acids. The germline V gene encodes CDR1 SGHNT and CDR2 YYREEE (reference sequence). This specimen belongs to a study of blood T cell repertoires in COVID-19. Sequencing used immunoSEQ multiplex PCR; TCRdb keeps in-frame clones, though not all of them. The data show some 220,000 clones, with 75% to 85% seen just once and approximately 10% held by the top ten. This receptor was identified in a man between 45 and 60 years old with active or convalescent COVID-19. This chain joins TRBV5-4 and TRBJ2-7; 14 nucleotides match TRBD2. The sequenced material came from peripheral blood. The CDR3 sequence: CASSSRTSGRYEQYF. The CDR3 nucleotides are TGTGCCAGCAGCTCGAGGACTAGCGGGAGGTACGAGCAGTACTTC.